A selection of T cell receptor beta chains follows, all from one sample in a study of blood T cell repertoires in COVID-19. The table came from immunoSEQ multiplex PCR; TCRdb's copy has only in-frame clones and leaves some out. In the table there are tens of thousands of clones, 80% to 90% of which are singletons. Sequences were obtained from peripheral blood. These receptor sequences come from a woman between 70 and 85 years old with active COVID-19. Each CDR3 is given with its conserved first and last residue. Fields, in order: CDR3 DNA, CDR3 protein, D gene, J gene, clone size, V gene. The D gene is left open where the match is weak. Clone sizes are given selectively: once, few, many, or a class where the clone is expanded.

CDR3nt: TGTGCCAGCAGTGAAGAGCGGGCGGGAGGGTTACTCTCCTACGAGCAGTACTTC
CDR3aa: CASSEERAGGLLSYEQYF
d_gene: TRBD2
j_gene: TRBJ2-7
abundance: NA
v_gene: TRBV2

CDR3nt: TGTGCCAGCAGTGACGGGACAGGGGGCTTCAACTATGGCTACACCTTC
CDR3aa: CASSDGTGGFNYGYTF
d_gene: TRBD1
j_gene: TRBJ1-2
abundance: NA
v_gene: TRBV6-4

CDR3nt: TGTGCCAGCAGCTCCCTGGGCAAAGAGAACTATGGCTACACCTTC
CDR3aa: CASSSLGKENYGYTF
d_gene: NA
j_gene: TRBJ1-2
abundance: NA
v_gene: TRBV11-2

CDR3nt: TGTGCCAGCAGTCACCGGGACAAGGTCCGCCTCTTC
CDR3aa: CASSHRDKVRLF
d_gene: NA
j_gene: TRBJ2-1
abundance: NA
v_gene: TRBV6-4

CDR3nt: TGTGCCAGCAGTCCCCGGGAGGGAGAAACTGAAGCTTTCTTT
CDR3aa: CASSPREGETEAFF
d_gene: NA
j_gene: TRBJ1-1
abundance: NA
v_gene: TRBV12-1

CDR3nt: TGTGCCAGCAGTCGGAGAGGGAGAAGCACTGAAGCTTTCTTT
CDR3aa: CASSRRGRSTEAFF
d_gene: NA
j_gene: TRBJ1-1
abundance: NA
v_gene: TRBV28

CDR3nt: TGCGCCAGCAGCTTGAAGGACATGAACACTGAAGCTTTCTTT
CDR3aa: CASSLKDMNTEAFF
d_gene: NA
j_gene: TRBJ1-1
abundance: NA
v_gene: TRBV5-1

CDR3nt: TGTGCCAGCGGTCTAACGAACTACGAGCAGTACTTC
CDR3aa: CASGLTNYEQYF
d_gene: NA
j_gene: TRBJ2-7
abundance: NA
v_gene: TRBV2

CDR3nt: TGTGCCAGCAGTTCAATTTCTAGCGCCAGCTCCTACAATGAGCAGTTCTTC
CDR3aa: CASSSISSASSYNEQFF
d_gene: NA
j_gene: TRBJ2-1
abundance: NA
v_gene: TRBV27

CDR3nt: TGTGCCAGCAGTGAAGAATGGGACAGCGCGAACACCGGGGAGCTGTTTTTT
CDR3aa: CASSEEWDSANTGELFF
d_gene: TRBD1
j_gene: TRBJ2-2
abundance: once
v_gene: TRBV25-1

CDR3nt: TGTGCCAGCAGTGAGTCCAGGTCGTGGACCCAGTACTTC
CDR3aa: CASSESRSWTQYF
d_gene: NA
j_gene: TRBJ2-5
abundance: NA
v_gene: TRBV2

CDR3nt: TGTGCCAGCAGTTGGTTGTCAGGGGGTAAGTTTGCTGAAGCTTTCTTT
CDR3aa: CASSWLSGGKFAEAFF
d_gene: TRBD1
j_gene: TRBJ1-1
abundance: NA
v_gene: TRBV28

CDR3nt: TGTGCCAGCAGTGAAGGAAGGGGGCGCGTACAGCCCCAGCATTTT
CDR3aa: CASSEGRGRVQPQHF
d_gene: TRBD1
j_gene: TRBJ1-5
abundance: NA
v_gene: TRBV6-1

CDR3nt: TGCGCCAGCAGAGGGGACTTTAACACCGGGGAGCTGTTTTTT
CDR3aa: CASRGDFNTGELFF
d_gene: NA
j_gene: TRBJ2-2
abundance: NA
v_gene: TRBV5-1

CDR3nt: TGTGCCTCAGCCAACGGGAACATTCAGTACTTC
CDR3aa: CASANGNIQYF
d_gene: NA
j_gene: TRBJ2-4
abundance: once
v_gene: TRBV6-5

CDR3nt: TGCGCCAGCGCAGAGGGAGGCGGGGAATACAATGAGCAGTTCTTC
CDR3aa: CASAEGGGEYNEQFF
d_gene: NA
j_gene: TRBJ2-1
abundance: NA
v_gene: TRBV5-1

CDR3nt: TGCGCCAGCAGCCCGATTACCCCCAGGGCCTCTGGAAACACCATATATTTT
CDR3aa: CASSPITPRASGNTIYF
d_gene: NA
j_gene: TRBJ1-3
abundance: NA
v_gene: TRBV5-1

CDR3nt: TGTGCCAGCAGTTACCCCCCCGTAGAGACCCAGTACTTC
CDR3aa: CASSYPPVETQYF
d_gene: NA
j_gene: TRBJ2-5
abundance: NA
v_gene: TRBV6-2/TRBV6-3

CDR3nt: TGTGCCAGCAGTTTAGGGGGGAATGCAGGTACGCAGTATTTT
CDR3aa: CASSLGGNAGTQYF
d_gene: NA
j_gene: TRBJ2-3
abundance: NA
v_gene: TRBV27

CDR3nt: TGTGCCAGCAGCCAAGGATGGAGCGGGGCTAGCACAGATACGCAGTATTTT
CDR3aa: CASSQGWSGASTDTQYF
d_gene: TRBD2
j_gene: TRBJ2-3
abundance: NA
v_gene: TRBV3-1/TRBV3-2

CDR3nt: TGTGCCAGCAGTGAAAGGATCCACTACTACGAGCAGTACTTC
CDR3aa: CASSERIHYYEQYF
d_gene: NA
j_gene: TRBJ2-7
abundance: NA
v_gene: TRBV2

CDR3nt: TGCGCCACCTCAATGGACTCGGCGGGTGAGCAGTTCTTC
CDR3aa: CATSMDSAGEQFF
d_gene: NA
j_gene: TRBJ2-1
abundance: NA
v_gene: TRBV10-1

CDR3nt: TGTGCCAGCAGCCAAGATTTGGCGACTAGCACAGATACGCAGTATTTT
CDR3aa: CASSQDLATSTDTQYF
d_gene: NA
j_gene: TRBJ2-3
abundance: NA
v_gene: TRBV3-1/TRBV3-2

CDR3nt: TGTGCCAGCAGTCACACTCCCTTCCGGGACAGGGTCAATCAGCCCCAGCATTTT
CDR3aa: CASSHTPFRDRVNQPQHF
d_gene: TRBD1
j_gene: TRBJ1-5
abundance: NA
v_gene: TRBV27